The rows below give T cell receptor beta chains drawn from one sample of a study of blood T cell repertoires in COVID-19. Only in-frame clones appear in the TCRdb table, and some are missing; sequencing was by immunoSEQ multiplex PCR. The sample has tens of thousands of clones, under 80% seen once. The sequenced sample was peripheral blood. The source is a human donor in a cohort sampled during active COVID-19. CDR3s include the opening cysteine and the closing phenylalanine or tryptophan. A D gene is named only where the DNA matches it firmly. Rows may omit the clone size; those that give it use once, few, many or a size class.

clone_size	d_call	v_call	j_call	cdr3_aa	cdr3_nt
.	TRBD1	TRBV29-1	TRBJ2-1	CSVDGQGVSYNEQFF	TGCAGCGTTGATGGTCAGGGGGTCTCCTACAATGAGCAGTTCTTC
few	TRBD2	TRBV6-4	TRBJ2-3	CASSDRGGESDTQYF	TGTGCCAGCAGTGACCGGGGAGGGGAGTCAGATACGCAGTATTTT
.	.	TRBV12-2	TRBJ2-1	CRKGGLAGTTHEQFF	TGTCGCAAAGGGGGACTAGCGGGAACCACCCATGAGCAGTTCTTC
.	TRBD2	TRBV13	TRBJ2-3	CASSSTSGGDRGTQYF	TGTGCCAGCAGCTCTACTAGCGGGGGGGACCGGGGGACGCAGTATTTT
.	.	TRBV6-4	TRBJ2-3	CASKSSGEADTQYF	TGTGCCAGCAAGTCGTCAGGGGAAGCAGATACGCAGTATTTT
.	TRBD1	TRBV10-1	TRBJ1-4	CASSKGQGNEKLFF	TGCGCCAGCAGTAAGGGACAGGGGAATGAAAAACTGTTTTTT
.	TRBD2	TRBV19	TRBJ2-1	CASTIAGGRGNEQFF	TGTGCCAGTACCATAGCGGGGGGAAGGGGGAATGAGCAGTTCTTC
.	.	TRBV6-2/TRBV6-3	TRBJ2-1	CASSYSLLSSYNEQFF	TGTGCCAGCAGTTACTCGCTTCTCAGCTCCTACAATGAGCAGTTCTTC
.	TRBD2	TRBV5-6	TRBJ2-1	CASSLVLGRLAGWGDEQFF	TGTGCCAGCAGCTTGGTTCTGGGAAGACTAGCGGGTTGGGGAGATGAGCAGTTCTTC
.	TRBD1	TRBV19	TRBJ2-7	CAHLQTSGQGYDEQYF	TGTGCCCACCTCCAAACGTCTGGACAGGGGTATGACGAGCAGTACTTC
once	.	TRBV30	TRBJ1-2	CAWMRIRGLDYGYTF	TGTGCCTGGATGCGCATCAGGGGTTTGGACTATGGCTACACCTTC
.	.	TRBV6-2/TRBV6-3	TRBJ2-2	CASSRTGELFF	TGTGCCAGCAGTCGCACCGGGGAGCTGTTTTTT
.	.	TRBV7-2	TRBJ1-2	CASSYRTVLYGYTF	TGTGCCAGCAGCTACCGGACAGTACTATATGGCTACACCTTC
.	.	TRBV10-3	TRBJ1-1	CAGPWPTGTEAFF	TGTGCCGGGCCTTGGCCAACGGGGACTGAAGCTTTCTTT
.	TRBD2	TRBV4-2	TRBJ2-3	CASSHQGASGGLTDTQYF	TGTGCCAGCAGCCACCAGGGGGCTAGCGGGGGACTCACAGATACGCAGTATTTT
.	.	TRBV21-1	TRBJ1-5	CASSKVGRGRVQSNQPQHF	TGTGCCAGCAGCAAAGTGGGGAGGGGGAGAGTTCAGAGCAATCAGCCCCAGCATTTT
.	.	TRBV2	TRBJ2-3	CASSDGGRYTADTQYF	TGTGCCAGCAGTGACGGGGGAAGGTACACAGCAGATACGCAGTATTTT
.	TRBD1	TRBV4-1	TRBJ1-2	CASSPNPGQGSNYGYTF	TGCGCCAGCAGCCCTAACCCGGGACAGGGATCAAACTATGGCTACACCTTC
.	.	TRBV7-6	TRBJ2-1	CASSLDSGSYNEQFF	TGTGCCAGCAGCTTAGATTCCGGTAGTTACAATGAGCAGTTCTTC
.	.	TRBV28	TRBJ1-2	CASSLEEMDDYTF	TGTGCCAGCAGTTTAGAGGAGATGGATGACTACACCTTC
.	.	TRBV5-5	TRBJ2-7	CASSLGRGGTLIYEQYF	TGTGCCAGCAGCTTGGGGCGGGGAGGGACACTCATCTACGAGCAGTACTTC
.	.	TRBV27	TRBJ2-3	CASSSRPTLQDTQYF	TGTGCCAGCAGTTCGAGACCGACTCTCCAAGATACGCAGTATTTT
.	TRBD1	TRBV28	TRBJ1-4	CASSSGQEGEKLFF	TGTGCCAGCAGTTCGGGACAGGAGGGTGAAAAACTGTTTTTT
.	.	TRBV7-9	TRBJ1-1	CASSLAGGGRTEAFF	TGTGCCAGCAGCTTAGCCGGGGGCGGGAGGACTGAAGCTTTCTTT
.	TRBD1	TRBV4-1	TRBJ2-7	CASSQAGGHDEQYF	TGCGCCAGCAGCCAAGCAGGGGGCCACGACGAGCAGTACTTC
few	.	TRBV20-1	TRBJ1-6	CSASLQGTNSPLHF	TGCAGTGCTAGTTTACAGGGAACGAATTCACCCCTCCACTTT
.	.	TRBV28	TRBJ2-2	CASSLLALPNTGELFF	TGTGCCAGCAGTTTATTGGCATTACCGAACACCGGGGAGCTGTTTTTT
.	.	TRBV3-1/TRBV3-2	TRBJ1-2	CASSQGPGSGYGYTF	TGTGCCAGCAGCCAAGGACCCGGTTCGGGCTATGGCTACACCTTC
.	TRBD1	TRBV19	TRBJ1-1	CASSIAQGDTEAFF	TGTGCCAGTAGTATAGCCCAGGGGGACACTGAAGCTTTCTTT
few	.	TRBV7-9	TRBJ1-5	CASSLTEGQPQHF	TGTGCCAGCAGCTTAACGGAGGGTCAGCCCCAGCATTTT
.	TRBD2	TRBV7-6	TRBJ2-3	CASSLGLGAEDTQYF	TGTGCCAGCAGCTTGGGACTAGGTGCCGAAGATACGCAGTATTTT
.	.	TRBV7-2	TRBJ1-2	CASSYQGLDGYTF	TGTGCCAGCAGCTATCAGGGGTTGGATGGCTACACCTTC
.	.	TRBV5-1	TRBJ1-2	CASSFSGYGYTF	TGCGCCAGCAGCTTCTCGGGCTATGGCTACACCTTC
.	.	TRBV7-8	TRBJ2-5	CASSLAGETQYF	TGTGCCAGCAGCTTAGCCGGTGAGACCCAGTACTTC
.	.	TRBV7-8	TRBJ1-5	CASSERQDFGSQHF	TGTGCCAGCAGCGAAAGACAGGATTTTGGGTCCCAGCATTTT
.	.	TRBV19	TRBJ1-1	CASSMFREAFF	TGTGCCAGTAGTATGTTCAGGGAAGCTTTCTTT
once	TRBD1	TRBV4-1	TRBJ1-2	CASSPGVLGGADYGYTF	TGCGCCAGCAGCCCTGGAGTACTAGGGGGCGCCGACTATGGCTACACCTTC
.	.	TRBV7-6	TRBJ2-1	CASSFDSGSYNEQFF	TGTGCCAGCAGCTTCGATTCGGGGAGCTACAATGAGCAGTTCTTC
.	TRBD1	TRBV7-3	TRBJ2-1	CASSSLDLDRGYKYNEQFF	TGTGCCAGCAGCTCCCTAGACTTGGACAGGGGGTATAAGTACAATGAGCAGTTCTTC
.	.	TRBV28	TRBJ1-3	CASKAGSSGNTIYF	TGTGCCAGCAAAGCGGGGTCCTCTGGAAACACCATATATTTT
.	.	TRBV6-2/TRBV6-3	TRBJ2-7	CASSARDNSYEQYF	TGTGCCAGCAGTGCTCGGGACAACTCCTACGAGCAGTACTTC
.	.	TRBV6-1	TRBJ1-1	CASSERPGIGEAFF	TGTGCCAGCAGTGAAAGGCCAGGGATTGGTGAAGCTTTCTTT
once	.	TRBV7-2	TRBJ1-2	CASSLPQGNGYTF	TGTGCCAGCAGCTTACCACAGGGCAATGGCTACACCTTC
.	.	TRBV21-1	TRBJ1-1	CASSDGRGRWTEAFF	TGTGCCAGCAGCGACGGGAGGGGGCGCTGGACTGAAGCTTTCTTT
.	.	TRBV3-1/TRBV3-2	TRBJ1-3	CASSPRGGNTIYF	TGTGCCAGCAGCCCCAGGGGAGGAAACACCATATATTTT
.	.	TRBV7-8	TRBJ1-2	CASSLVPVYGYTF	TGTGCCAGCAGCTTAGTTCCCGTCTATGGCTACACCTTC
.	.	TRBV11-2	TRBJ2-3	CASSLSITGTDTQYF	TGTGCCAGCAGCTTAAGTATTACAGGCACAGATACGCAGTATTTT
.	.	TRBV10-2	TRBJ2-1	CASSPPYNEQFF	TGCGCCAGCAGCCCTCCTTACAATGAGCAGTTCTTC
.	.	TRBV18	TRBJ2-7	CASSPPGRLYEQYF	TGTGCCAGCTCACCTCCAGGCCGCCTCTACGAGCAGTACTTC
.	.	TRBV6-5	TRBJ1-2	CASSYSSGGLGGYTF	TGTGCCAGCAGTTACTCGTCGGGGGGATTGGGCGGCTACACCTTC
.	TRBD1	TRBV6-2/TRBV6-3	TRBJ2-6	CASSTLGQGSGANVLTF	TGTGCCAGCAGTACCCTAGGACAGGGGTCTGGGGCCAACGTCCTGACTTTC
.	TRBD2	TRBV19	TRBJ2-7	CASSMGTSHDEQYF	TGTGCCAGTAGTATGGGGACTAGCCATGACGAGCAGTACTTC
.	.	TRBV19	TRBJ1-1	CASSIGVNTEAFF	TGTGCCAGTAGTATCGGAGTAAACACTGAAGCTTTCTTT
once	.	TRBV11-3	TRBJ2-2	CASSFRPGGPKHRGAVF	TGTGCCAGCAGCTTTAGGCCGGGCGGCCCTAAACACCGGGGAGCTGTTTTT
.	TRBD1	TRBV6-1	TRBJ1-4	CASSDQTGGNEKLFF	TGTGCCAGCAGTGATCAGACAGGGGGCAATGAAAAACTGTTTTTT
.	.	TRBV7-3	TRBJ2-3	CASSLTVLATDTQYF	TGTGCCAGCAGCTTAACGGTCTTAGCCACCGATACGCAGTATTTT
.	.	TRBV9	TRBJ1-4	CASRNEKLFF	TGTGCCAGTAGAAATGAAAAACTGTTTTTT
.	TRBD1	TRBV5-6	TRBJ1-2	CASRDSGTESYGYTF	TGTGCCAGCAGGGATTCCGGGACAGAGTCCTATGGCTACACCTTC
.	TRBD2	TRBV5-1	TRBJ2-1	CASSTIAGNYNEQFF	TGCGCCAGCAGCACCATAGCGGGGAATTACAATGAGCAGTTCTTC
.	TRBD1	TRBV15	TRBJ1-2	CATSSGQGAYGYTF	TGTGCCACCAGCAGCGGACAGGGGGCCTACGGCTACACCTTC